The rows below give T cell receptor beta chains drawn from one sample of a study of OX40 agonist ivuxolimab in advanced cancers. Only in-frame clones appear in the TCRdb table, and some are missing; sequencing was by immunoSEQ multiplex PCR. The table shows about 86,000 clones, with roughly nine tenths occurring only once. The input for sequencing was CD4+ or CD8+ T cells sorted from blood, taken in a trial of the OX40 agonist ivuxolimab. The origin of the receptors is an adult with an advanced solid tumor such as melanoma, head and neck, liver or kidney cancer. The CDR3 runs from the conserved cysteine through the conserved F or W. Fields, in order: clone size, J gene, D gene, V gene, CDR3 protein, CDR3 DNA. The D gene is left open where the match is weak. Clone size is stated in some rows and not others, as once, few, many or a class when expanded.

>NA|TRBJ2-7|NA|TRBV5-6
CASSRLSLARVGYEQYF
TGTGCCAGCAGCCGCTTGTCTTTAGCCCGAGTCGGCTACGAGCAGTACTTC
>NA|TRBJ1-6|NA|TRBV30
CAWSAGTSNSPLHF
TGTGCCTGGAGTGCTGGGACAAGTAATTCACCCCTCCACTTT
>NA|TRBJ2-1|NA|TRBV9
CASSGRGYYNEQFF
TGTGCCAGCAGCGGGAGGGGCTACTACAATGAGCAGTTCTTC
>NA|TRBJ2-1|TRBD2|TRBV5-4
CASTSAGGPNEQFF
TGTGCCAGTACCTCGGCGGGAGGGCCGAATGAGCAGTTCTTC
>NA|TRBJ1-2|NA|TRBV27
CASSPRANYGYTF
TGTGCCAGCAGTCCGAGAGCTAACTATGGCTACACCTTC
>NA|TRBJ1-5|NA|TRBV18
CASSEGVSNQPQHF
TGTGCCAGCTCCGAAGGGGTTAGCAATCAGCCCCAGCATTTT
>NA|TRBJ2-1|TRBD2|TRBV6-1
CAGGTSGSISEQFF
TGTGCCGGTGGGACTAGCGGGAGCATCAGTGAGCAGTTCTTC
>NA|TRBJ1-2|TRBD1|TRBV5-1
CASRAGGGGYTF
TGCGCCAGCAGGGCAGGGGGCGGCGGCTACACCTTC
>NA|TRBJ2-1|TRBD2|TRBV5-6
CASSSLAGGYEQFF
TGTGCCAGCAGCTCTCTAGCGGGAGGGTATGAGCAGTTCTTC
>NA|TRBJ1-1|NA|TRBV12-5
CASGFQFEGKNTEAFF
TGTGCTAGTGGTTTTCAATTTGAAGGGAAGAACACTGAAGCTTTCTTT
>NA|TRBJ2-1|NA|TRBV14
CASSWARASEQFF
TGTGCCAGCAGCTGGGCCCGGGCGAGTGAGCAGTTCTTC
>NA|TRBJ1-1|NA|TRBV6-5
CASSYSQGYTEAFF
TGTGCCAGCAGTTACTCACAAGGGTACACTGAAGCTTTCTTT
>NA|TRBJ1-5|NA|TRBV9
CASSVGGTGSQPQHF
TGTGCCAGCAGCGTAGGGGGAACAGGGTCTCAGCCCCAGCATTTT
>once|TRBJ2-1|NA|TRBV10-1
CASSESTGLQFF
TGCGCCAGCAGTGAGTCGACGGGGTTGCAGTTCTTC
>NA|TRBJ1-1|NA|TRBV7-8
CASSLGLPSREAFF
TGTGCCAGCAGCTTAGGGCTCCCCTCACGTGAAGCTTTCTTT
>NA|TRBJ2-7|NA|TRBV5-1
CASSLGLAFYEQYF
TGCGCCAGCAGCTTGGGTCTAGCCTTTTACGAGCAGTACTTC
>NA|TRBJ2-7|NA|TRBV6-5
CASSYSPWGDEQYF
TGTGCCAGCAGTTATTCACCGTGGGGAGACGAGCAGTACTTC
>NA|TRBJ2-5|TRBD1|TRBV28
CASSLSDRIQETQYF
TGTGCCAGCAGTTTATCGGACAGGATCCAAGAGACCCAGTACTTC
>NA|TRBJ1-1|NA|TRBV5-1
CASSPWRAMNTEAFF
TGCGCCAGCAGCCCATGGAGGGCCATGAACACTGAAGCTTTCTTT
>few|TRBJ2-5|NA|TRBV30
CAWSVLGFYQETQYF
TGTGCCTGGAGTGTCTTGGGGTTTTACCAAGAGACCCAGTACTTC
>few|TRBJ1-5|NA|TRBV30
CAWSGNHQPQHF
TGTGCCTGGAGTGGTAATCATCAGCCCCAGCATTTT
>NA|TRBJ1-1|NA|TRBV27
CASRDRTVNTEAFF
TGTGCCAGCAGAGATAGGACGGTGAACACTGAAGCTTTCTTT
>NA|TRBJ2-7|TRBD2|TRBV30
CAWSVLSGSYEQYF
TGTGCCTGGAGTGTACTCAGCGGGAGTTACGAGCAGTACTTC
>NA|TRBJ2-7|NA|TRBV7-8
CASSPRASQAQYF
TGTGCCAGCAGCCCCCGAGCGTCTCAGGCGCAGTACTTC
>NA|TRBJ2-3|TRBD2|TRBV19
CASSIGLAGGRSTDTQYF
TGTGCCAGTAGTATAGGACTAGCGGGAGGCCGTAGCACAGATACGCAGTATTTT
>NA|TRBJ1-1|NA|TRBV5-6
CASSLSVNTEAFF
TGTGCCAGCAGCTTGTCGGTGAACACTGAAGCTTTCTTT
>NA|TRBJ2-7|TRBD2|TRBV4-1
CASSQTSGTTYEQYF
TGCGCCAGCAGCCAAACTAGCGGGACCACCTACGAGCAGTACTTC
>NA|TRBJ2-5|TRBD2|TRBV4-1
CASSQVTSGYETQYF
TGCGCCAGCAGCCAAGTGACTAGCGGGTATGAGACCCAGTACTTC
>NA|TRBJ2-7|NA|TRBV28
CASRDRGPEQYF
TGTGCCAGCAGGGACAGAGGTCCCGAGCAGTACTTC
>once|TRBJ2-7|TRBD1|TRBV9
CASSAGTGGEQYF
TGTGCCAGCAGCGCCGGGACAGGGGGCGAGCAGTACTTC
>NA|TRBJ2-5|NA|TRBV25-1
CASRLLAYQETQYF
TGTGCCAGCAGGTTATTAGCGTACCAAGAGACCCAGTACTTC
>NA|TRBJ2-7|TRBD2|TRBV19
CASSGTSGYEQYF
TGTGCCAGTAGCGGGACTAGCGGTTACGAGCAGTACTTC
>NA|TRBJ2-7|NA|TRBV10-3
CAISDAGQVSYEQYF
TGTGCCATCAGTGACGCGGGACAAGTCTCCTACGAGCAGTACTTC
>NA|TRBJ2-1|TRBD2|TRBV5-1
CASSVGTSGRAEQFF
TGCGCCAGCAGCGTCGGCACTAGCGGGAGGGCCGAGCAGTTCTTC
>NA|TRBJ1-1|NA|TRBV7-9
CASSLGADPRTEAFF
TGTGCCAGCAGCTTAGGAGCTGACCCTCGCACTGAAGCTTTCTTT
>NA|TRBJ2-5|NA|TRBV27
CASSPGVAVYQETQYF
TGTGCCAGCAGCCCCGGGGTAGCGGTGTACCAAGAGACCCAGTACTTC
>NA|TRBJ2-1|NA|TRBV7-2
CASSLGSGPSEQFF
TGTGCCAGCAGCCTCGGTTCTGGTCCTTCAGAGCAGTTCTTC
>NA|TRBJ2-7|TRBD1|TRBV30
CAWSVGQGTYEQYF
TGTGCCTGGAGTGTAGGACAGGGGACGTACGAGCAGTACTTC
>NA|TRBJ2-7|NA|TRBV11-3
CASSPDSPYEQYF
TGTGCCAGCAGTCCTGACAGTCCCTACGAGCAGTACTTC
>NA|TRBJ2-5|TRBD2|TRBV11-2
CASSLGTSVGTQYF
TGTGCCAGCAGCTTAGGGACTAGCGTAGGGACCCAGTACTTC
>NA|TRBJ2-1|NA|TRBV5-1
CASSRLAATRGQFF
TGCGCCAGCAGCCGGTTAGCGGCAACCCGGGGGCAGTTCTTC
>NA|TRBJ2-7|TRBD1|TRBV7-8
CASSLLQGDYEQYF
TGTGCCAGCAGCCTTCTACAGGGGGACTACGAGCAGTACTTC
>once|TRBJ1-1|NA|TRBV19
CASSTPGPSPGPEAFF
TGTGCCAGTAGTACCCCGGGACCTTCCCCAGGCCCTGAAGCTTTCTTT
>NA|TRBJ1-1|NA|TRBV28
CAIGGNLNTEAFF
TGTGCCATTGGGGGGAATTTGAACACTGAAGCTTTCTTT
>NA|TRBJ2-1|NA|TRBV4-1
CASSPAPGSNEQFF
TGCGCCAGCAGCCCGGCTCCGGGAAGCAATGAGCAGTTCTTC
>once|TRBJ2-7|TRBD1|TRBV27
CASSLSGTGITEQYF
TGTGCCAGCAGTTTATCCGGGACAGGGATCACCGAGCAGTACTTC
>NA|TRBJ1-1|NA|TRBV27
CASSLSQGNTEAFF
TGTGCCAGCAGTTTAAGTCAGGGGAACACTGAAGCTTTCTTT
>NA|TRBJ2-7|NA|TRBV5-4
CATQGGTSSHYEQYF
TGTGCCACTCAAGGGGGGACAAGTAGTCACTACGAGCAGTACTTC
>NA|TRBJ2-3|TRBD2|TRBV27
CASSFAGVGGDTQYF
TGTGCCAGCAGTTTCGCGGGAGTCGGCGGGGATACGCAGTATTTT
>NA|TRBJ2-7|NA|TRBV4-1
CASRDLYGEQYF
TGCGCCAGCAGGGACTTATATGGGGAGCAGTACTTC
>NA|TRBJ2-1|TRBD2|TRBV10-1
CASSEGTRYEQFF
TGCGCCAGCAGTGAGGGGACTAGGTATGAGCAGTTCTTC
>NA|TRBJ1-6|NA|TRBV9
CASSVAGYDSPLHF
TGTGCCAGCAGCGTAGCCGGGTATGACTCACCCCTCCACTTT
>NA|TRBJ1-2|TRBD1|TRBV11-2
CASSFTRGNYGYTF
TGTGCCAGCAGCTTTACCAGGGGGAACTATGGCTACACCTTC
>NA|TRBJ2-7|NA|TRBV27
CASGGVGYEQYF
TGTGCCAGCGGGGGCGTGGGATACGAGCAGTACTTC
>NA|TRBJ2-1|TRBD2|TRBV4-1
CASSQETSGNEQFF
TGCGCCAGCAGCCAAGAGACTAGCGGCAATGAGCAGTTCTTC
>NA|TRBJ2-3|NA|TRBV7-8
CASSLGALSSTDTQYF
TGTGCCAGCAGCTTAGGAGCCCTGAGTAGCACAGATACGCAGTATTTT
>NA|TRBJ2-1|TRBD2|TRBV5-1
CASSREGFFYNEQFF
TGCGCCAGCAGCCGGGAGGGATTTTTTTACAATGAGCAGTTCTTC
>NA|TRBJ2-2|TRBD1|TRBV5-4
CASSLAGGNTGELFF
TGTGCCAGCAGCTTAGCAGGGGGAAACACCGGGGAGCTGTTTTTT
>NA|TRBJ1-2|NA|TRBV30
CAWGTGFYGYTF
TGTGCCTGGGGAACAGGGTTCTATGGCTACACCTTC